The present T cell receptor beta chain was sequenced within a study of CD8 T cells in Susac syndrome. About the study: Within the sequenced Susac syndrome patient group, more than 5 exhibited active disease and roughly 8 were in remission. Patients with Susac syndrome had blood drawn and were at that point therapy-naive, on corticosteroids, or on intravenous immunoglobulin alone. Study-level points and caveats: The Susac syndrome CD4+ T cell repertoires displayed no clonal expansion.

RNA totalling roughly 0.45 to 1 ug underwent reverse transcription with random hexamers. One entry per CDR3 protein results from TCRdb running MiXCR on the immunoSEQ multiplex PCR reads. This sample carries more than 85,000 distinct CDR3 sequences, just under 95% of them seen once, and the ten largest clones take about 0.28%. Turning to this clonotype: Its matching antigen is unknown.

The V gene end was trimmed by 0 bases and the J gene end by 5 bases; junction bases not matched to a gene: 12. From germline, CDR1 is SGDLS and CDR2 YYNGEE. CDR3 length: 17 amino acids. Both CD4+ and CD8+ T cells were negatively isolated, and TEMRA cells underwent FACS enrichment. The gene calls are TRBV9 and TRBJ1-1, with TRBD1 matching 8 bases. The clonotype comes from a human donor with Susac syndrome. The sample consisted of CD4+ T cells from PBMCs. The CDR3 spells CASSVESGGSLGTEAFF. In DNA form, the CDR3 reads TGTGCCAGCAGCGTAGAGTCAGGGGGCTCACTGGGGACTGAAGCTTTCTTT.